The 11 T cell receptor beta chains below were found in one sample sequenced in a study of blood T cell repertoires in COVID-19. Produced via immunoSEQ multiplex PCR; TCRdb's table is partial and in-frame only. The table lists about 190,000 clones, 85% to 90% of them singletons. Input material: peripheral blood. Source of these receptors: a human donor in a cohort sampled during active COVID-19.

The chain carries TRBV7-8 and TRBJ2-1; TRBD1 matches at 10 bases. In germline, CDR1 is SGHVS, CDR2 FQNEAQ. V was pared by 5 bases and J by 8 bases, with 12 bases of the junction left unmatched. This CDR3 contains 16 residues. The chain's CDR3 is CASSPKTGQGVHEQFF. The DNA of the CDR3 is TGTGCCAGCAGCCCGAAAACCGGACAGGGGGTTCATGAGCAGTTCTTC.

Only one count was recorded for this clone. V is TRBV9 and J is TRBJ2-1; D remains ambiguous. V was trimmed by 4 bases and J by 0 bases, leaving 14 bases between them. Germline CDR1 is SGDLS and CDR2 is YYNGEE. CDR3 length: 16 amino acids. Here the CDR3 DNA reads TGTGCCAGCAGCCCTCGAGGCTCTAGCTCCTACAATGAGCAGTTCTTC. Amino acids: CASSPRGSSSYNEQFF.

V gene TRBV5-4 combines with J gene TRBJ2-6; a weak D match, TRBD1 (6 bases). This CDR3 spans 17 amino acids. Trimming removed 0 bases at V and 1 base at J, with 11 bases between. Germline CDR1 and CDR2: SGHNT and YYREEE (reference sequence). CDR3 sequence: CASSLDTGRSGANVLTF. The CDR3 nucleotides are TGTGCCAGCAGCTTGGATACAGGGCGTTCTGGGGCCAACGTCCTGACTTTC.

The genes are TRBV3-1 (or the pseudogene TRBV3-2) and TRBJ1-5, with 10 bases aligning to TRBD1. Trimming took 1 base from V and 7 from J; bases not matched to a gene: 4. The CDR3 has 15 amino acids. Germline V gene sequence: CDR1 LGHDT, CDR2 YNNKEL (reference sequence). The DNA of the CDR3 is TGTGCCAGCAGCCAAGGGGGGACAGGGGCGCAGCCCCAGCATTTT. It is translated as CASSQGGTGAQPQHF.

The chain recombines TRBV7-6 with TRBJ1-2, with TRBD1 matching 8 bases. The V gene's germline CDR1 is SGHVS and CDR2 FNYEAQ. The CDR3 length is 15 residues. V was pared by 1 base and J by 0 bases, with 1 base of the junction left unmatched. CDR3 amino acids: CASSLGTGTNYGYTF. CDR3 nucleotide sequence: TGTGCCAGCAGCTTAGGGACAGGGACTAACTATGGCTACACCTTC. Using reference TRBV7-6 and TRBJ1-2 for the parts outside the CDR3, the full variable domain is GAGVSQSPRYKVTKRGQDVALRCDPISGHVSLYWYRQALGQGPEFLTYFNYEAQQDKSGLPNDRFSAERPEGSISTLTIQRTEQRDSAMYRCASSLGTGTNYGYTFGSGTRLTVV.

The chain recombines TRBV2 with TRBJ2-6; the D gene is possibly TRBD2 (5 bases). Germline CDR1 and CDR2: SNHLY and FYNNEI. The CDR3 extends over 15 amino acids. V was cut by 1 base and J by 2 bases, with 6 bases left in between. The CDR3 nucleotides read TGTGCCAGCAGTGAAGGAGGGCCTGGGGCCAACGTCCTGACTTTC. Protein sequence: CASSEGGPGANVLTF.

The count of this clone is one. The V gene is TRBV5-1, the J gene TRBJ1-1; possibly TRBD1 for D (5 bases). The CDR3 is 14 residues long. Trimming removed 0 bases at V and 1 base at J, with 7 bases between. Germline V CDR1 and CDR2: SGHRS, YFSETQ. CDR3 sequence reads: CASSLAGQNTEAFF. Here the CDR3 DNA reads TGCGCCAGCAGCTTGGCAGGGCAGAACACTGAAGCTTTCTTT.

The CDR3 DNA sequence: TGTGCCAGCAGCCCAAGAGGGACAGGTCAAAATGAAAAACTGTTTTTT. Translated, it gives CASSPRGTGQNEKLFF. The rearrangement links TRBV7-9 to TRBJ1-4; 8 positions match TRBD1. This CDR3 is built from 16 residues. The ends lost 5 bases at V and 5 bases at J; junction bases unmatched: 10. Germline assignment: CDR1 SEHNR and CDR2 FQNEAQ (reference sequence).

Only a few counts were recorded for this clone. J is TRBJ1-2 and V is TRBV28; D not certain. Trimming stripped 7 bases from V and 11 bases from J, with 20 bases between. The CDR3 covers 13 residues. Germline V gives CDR1 MDHEN, CDR2 SYDVKM. The CDR3 sequence: CASTYVAEGGYTF. The CDR3, as DNA: TGTGCCAGCACTTACGTCGCGGAGGGAGGATACACCTTC.

The V and J genes are TRBV6-5 and TRBJ2-1, with D tentatively TRBD2 (6 bases). CDR1 is MNHEY, CDR2 SVGAGI, per germline. Trimming stripped 6 bases from V and 10 bases from J, with 13 bases between. The CDR3 spans 12 residues. Written as DNA, the CDR3 is TGTGCCAGCAGCCGGGACTGGACGGAGCAGTTCTTC. Amino acid sequence: CASSRDWTEQFF.

The chain joins TRBV24-1 to TRBJ2-3; 7 bases fit TRBD1. Germline V CDR1 and CDR2: KGHDR, SFDVKD. Losses at the gene ends were 4 bases for V and 2 bases for J; bases not matched to a gene: 5. This CDR3 comprises 15 residues. The CDR3 DNA follows: TGTGCCACCAGTGACACGGACAGGTACACAGATACGCAGTATTTT. Residues: CATSDTDRYTDTQYF.